This is a list of T cell receptor beta chains from one sample in a study of blood T cell repertoires in COVID-19. Some clones are missing from TCRdb's copy, which holds only in-frame ones; the method was immunoSEQ multiplex PCR. The data contain approximately 170,000 clones, around 82% of them seen just once; the ten biggest clones take up roughly a fifth. The sequenced material came from peripheral blood. The receptors shown here come from a woman in her 70s who had recovered from COVID-19. Each CDR3 is given without its conserved first and last residue. D genes are given only for firm matches.

>TRBD2|TRBJ2-1|TRBV7-3
ASSLYPGGQDEQF
>TRBD2|TRBJ2-5|TRBV7-2
ASSLVLAGGPGTQY
>TRBD2|TRBJ2-5|TRBV5-1
ASSQTTSGGGETQY
>-|TRBJ2-7|TRBV7-2
ASGQTNYYEQY
>TRBD1|TRBJ2-3|TRBV11-3
ASSPRTGGTDTQY
>TRBD1|TRBJ2-5|TRBV7-9
ASSTRQGRETQY
>-|TRBJ1-4|TRBV7-2
ASSLAPAGEKLF
>-|TRBJ2-5|TRBV5-1
ASSKGLRETQY
>-|TRBJ2-5|TRBV7-2
ASSRQGWETQY
>-|TRBJ1-1|TRBV5-4
ASSRPLGMNTEAF
>-|TRBJ1-5|TRBV19
ASSKGRDHNQPQH
>TRBD1|TRBJ2-1|TRBV11-2
ASNHRDRDNEQF
>-|TRBJ1-5|TRBV12-3/TRBV12-4
ASTPEGGVSQH
>TRBD2|TRBJ2-1|TRBV3-1/TRBV3-2
ASSPRTSGRNEQF